One and the same sample provided the 25 T cell receptor beta chains below, sequenced in a study of tumor and adjacent non-tumor tissue in lung cancer. TCRbeta libraries were built with three rounds of nested PCR, modified from ARM-PCR. Using its own MiXCR run on the multiplex PCR reads, TCRdb lists one record per CDR3 protein. Of about 100,000 distinct CDR3 sequences listed, about 60% were seen once; the top ten hold roughly a fifth. This sample's RNA came from whole unsorted tissue. More than 3 cm separated this lung sample from the edge of the tumor. Sequences were obtained from distant non-tumor lung tissue. Receptors were obtained from a man aged 25-40 years with non-small cell lung cancer.

This clonotype was seen many times. The chain uses TRBV10-2 and TRBJ2-1, with D perhaps being TRBD1 or TRBD2 (5 bases each). The CDR3 covers 13 residues. Trimming removed 10 bases from V and 10 bases from J, with 20 bases in between. Germline CDR1 and CDR2: WSHSY and SAAADI. The CDR3 DNA reads TGCGCCACCGTACCGGGACCCCCCCTAGAGCAGTTCTTC. It translates to CATVPGPPLEQFF.

J is TRBJ2-5 and V is TRBV20-1; D is perhaps TRBD2 (6 bases). Germline CDR1 DFQATT, CDR2 SNEGSKA (reference sequence). The V gene lost 6 bases and the J gene lost 13 bases, with 27 bases spanning the gap. This CDR3 has 14 amino acids. The CDR3, as DNA: TGCAGTGCCACGGGAGTTGCCCTTGCGGAGATCCCGTACTTC. Its translation: CSATGVALAEIPYF.

The sample holds one count of this clonotype. A read error may produce the germline difference seen at one junction end. The chain joins TRBV20-1 to TRBJ1-1; D uncertain. In germline, CDR1 is DFQATT, CDR2 SNEGSKA (reference sequence). There are 13 residues in the CDR3. The CDR3 region has the DNA TGCAGTGCTAGGATAGACTCGAACACTGAAACTTTCTTT. It encodes CSARIDSNTETFF.

Regarding this clonotype: The CDR3 carries no conserved terminal phenylalanine or tryptophan, so it likely arises from a read error. DNA for the CDR3: TGTGCCAGCAATAGCGGGGGGAACTCCTACGAGCAGTACATC. This codes for CASNSGGNSYEQYI. The V call is TRBV7-2, the J call TRBJ2-7; 10 nucleotides line up with TRBD2. J gave up 0 bases and V 7 bases, and 3 bases lay outside the gene matches. Germline V gives CDR1 SGHTA, CDR2 FQGNSA. The CDR3 covers 14 residues.

In the case of this clonotype: The junction departs from germline at one end; a sequencing error may be responsible. The chain has TRBV20-1 and TRBJ2-3; perhaps TRBD1 as D (5 bases). Germline V CDR1 and CDR2: DFQATT, SNEGSKA (reference sequence). The CDR3 length is 18 residues. The CDR3 reads CSVRHNQWGSYKTDTQYF. CDR3 bases: TGCAGTGTTAGACACAATCAGTGGGGCTCGTATAAGACAGATACGCAGTATTTT.

In the case of this clonotype: Because it lacks the conserved phenylalanine or tryptophan at the end, this CDR3 is likely a read error. The J gene is TRBJ2-4, the V gene TRBV10-2, with D perhaps TRBD1 (6 bases). Germline CDR1 reads WSHSY; CDR2 reads SAAADI. The CDR3 length is 16 residues. The V end lost 4 bases, the J end lost 1 base, and 14 bases lay between the germline ends. CDR3 region: CASSVSNRDAKNIQYL. The CDR3 nucleotides read TGCGCCAGCAGTGTTAGCAACAGGGACGCCAAAAACATTCAGTACTTA.

This clonotype was seen only once. One end of the junction is discordant with germline, which a read error may explain. J is TRBJ2-7 and V is TRBV6-5; 9 nucleotides match TRBD1. The CDR3 is 17 amino acids. CDR1 and CDR2 (germline): MNHEY, SVGAGI. The CDR3 loop is CARTMGVGTGYSYVQYF. CDR3 DNA sequence: TGTGCCAGAACCATGGGAGTTGGGACAGGGTACTCCTACGTGCAGTACTTC.

To note about this clonotype: The junction departs from the called germline gene at one end, perhaps through a read error. This chain connects TRBV5-4 to TRBJ2-7; 7 bases map to TRBD1. Germline V gives CDR1 SGHNT, CDR2 YYREEE (reference sequence). CDR3 length: 14 residues. DNA for the CDR3: TGTGCCAGCAACTTGGCCGGGACAGACTACAAGCAGTGCTTC. This codes for CASNLAGTDYKQCF.

Notes on this clonotype: This may arise from a read error, as a much more abundant clone is one base away. The genes are TRBV28 and TRBJ2-7; TRBD1 matches at 7 bases. Germline loops: CDR1 MDHEN, CDR2 SYDVKM. Losses at the gene ends were 2 bases for V and 3 bases for J; bases not matched to a gene: 4. The CDR3 runs to 14 residues. CDR3 DNA: TGTGCCAGCAGTTTAATGACAGGGATCTACGAGCAGTACTTC. Its translation: CASSLMTGIYEQYF.

This clonotype was seen many times. The chain links TRBV20-1 to TRBJ1-1; 8 nucleotides match TRBD1. V was pared by 0 bases and J by 1 base, with 7 bases of the junction left unmatched. The CDR3 covers 16 residues. The germline V gene encodes CDR1 DFQATT and CDR2 SNEGSKA (reference sequence). The CDR3 spells CSARDRQGPQNTEAFF. The CDR3 bases are TGCAGTGCTAGAGACCGACAGGGGCCCCAGAACACTGAAGCTTTCTTT.

The rearrangement uses TRBV6-5 and TRBJ2-7, with 11 bases identical to TRBD1. The CDR3 loop spans 14 amino acids. The V gene's germline CDR1 is MNHEY and CDR2 SVGAGI. The CDR3 loop is CAIRPGQGAGEQYF. CDR3 bases: TGTGCTATCAGACCCGGACAGGGGGCAGGTGAGCAGTACTTC.

In its sample, this clonotype was seen many times. The J gene is TRBJ2-1, the V gene TRBV20-1, with D perhaps given as TRBD1 or TRBD2 (5 bases each). The CDR3 sequence is 16 residues long. V was cut by 3 bases and J by 6 bases, with 21 bases left in between. The germline CDR1 and CDR2 sequences are DFQATT and SNEGSKA (reference sequence). The CDR3 loop is CSARTPQGGGGNEQFF. The CDR3 DNA reads as TGCAGTGCTAGGACACCCCAGGGTGGAGGAGGCAATGAGCAGTTCTTC.

This clonotype was picked up a small number of times. Being one base from a much bigger clone, this may be a read error. The chain couples TRBV4-1 to TRBJ2-7, with unresolved D. Germline CDR1 and CDR2: MGHRA and YSYEKL. CDR3 length equals 11 residues. The CDR3 sequence is CTSSQGNEQYF. CDR3 DNA sequence: TGCACCAGCAGCCAAGGGAACGAGCAGTACTTC.

As for this clonotype: Possible read error: a much larger clone is one base away. V gene TRBV6-5 combines with J gene TRBJ1-2; D is ambiguous. This CDR3 is built from 11 residues. CDR1 and CDR2 (germline): MNHEY, SVGAGI. CDR3 loop: CASRENYAYTF. The DNA for the CDR3 is TGTGCCAGCAGGGAAAACTATGCCTACACCTTC.

With respect to this clonotype: With a much larger clone just one base away, this may be a read error. The genes are TRBV6-1 and TRBJ1-2; maybe TRBD1 (5 bases). Looked up from germline, CDR1 is MNHNS and CDR2 is SASEGT. The CDR3 extends over 11 amino acids. The CDR3 loop is CASRGNYGYAF. The CDR3 DNA follows: TGTGCCAGCCGGGGGAACTATGGCTACGCCTTC.

There are many counts of this clonotype. The chain links TRBV28 to TRBJ2-3; TRBD2 matches at 8 bases. CDR3 length equals 16 residues. CDR1 and CDR2 from the germline V gene are MDHEN and SYDVKM. Trimming at V came to 2 bases and at J to 4 bases, leaving 8 bases not matched to a gene. Written as DNA, the CDR3 is TGTGCCAGCAGTTTAGGGGTAGCGGGATACCCAGATACGCAGTATTTT. This encodes CASSLGVAGYPDTQYF.

This clonotype was recorded many times. V is TRBV20-1 and J is TRBJ2-5, with D uncertain. The CDR3 extends over 13 amino acids. The ends were cut back, 6 bases at V and 4 bases at J, with 15 bases in the middle. Germline V gene data show CDR1 as DFQATT and CDR2 as SNEGSKA (reference sequence). The CDR3 is CSAPGGSGETQYF. In nucleotides, the CDR3 is TGCAGTGCCCCGGGTGGTTCCGGAGAGACCCAGTACTTC.

Worth noting for this clonotype: This may be a read error, as it is one base from a much larger clone. This chain uses TRBV29-1 with TRBJ2-1, with D perhaps matching TRBD1 (5 bases). CDR1 is SQVTM and CDR2 is ANQGSEA in the germline V gene. This CDR3 spans 13 amino acids. Here the CDR3 reads CSVEGAIANEQFF. CDR3 bases: TGCAGCGTGGAAGGGGCCATAGCCAATGAGCAGTTCTTC.

This clonotype has ten or more counts. The chain employs TRBV6-2 or TRBV6-3 and TRBJ2-3; D gene uncertain. Trimming cost V 2 bases and J 0 bases, with 6 bases left between them. CDR1 and CDR2 (germline): MNHEY, SVGEGT. The CDR3 spans 14 residues. CDR3 region: CASSYRRSTDTQYF. CDR3 nucleotide sequence: TGTGCCAGCAGTTACCGCAGGAGCACAGATACGCAGTATTTT.

The genes are TRBV6-2 or TRBV6-3 and TRBJ2-5, with D perhaps assigned TRBD1 or TRBD2 (5 bases each). Trimming stripped 9 bases from V and 2 bases from J, with 16 bases between. The CDR3 length is 14 residues. Germline V gene sequence: CDR1 MNHEY, CDR2 SVGEGT. In DNA, the CDR3 is TGTGCCAGAAGATATGGGGGAAGGCAAGAGACCCAGTACTTC. Protein: CARRYGGRQETQYF.

This clonotype came up once. At one boundary the junction diverges from the germline segment, which might be a read error. V and J are TRBV4-3 and TRBJ1-2; the D gene is possibly TRBD1 (5 bases). The CDR3 sequence is 16 residues long. In germline, CDR1 is LGHNA, CDR2 YSLEER. CDR3 residues: CASSREVFGAGYDYTF. The CDR3 DNA sequence: TGCGCCAGCAGCCGAGAGGTCTTCGGGGCCGGTTATGACTACACCTTC.

Regarding this clonotype: This CDR3 is missing its conserved last phenylalanine or tryptophan, likely due to a read error. The gene calls are TRBV6-5 and TRBJ2-7; TRBD2 aligns across 7 bases. Looked up from germline, CDR1 is MNHEY and CDR2 is SVGAGI. The CDR3 sequence is 14 residues long. CDR3 nucleotides: TGTACCAGCAGTTCATTAGCGGGCGCAGACGAGCAGTACATC. Translation gives CTSSSLAGADEQYI.

This clonotype was counted a few times. The genes are TRBV5-1 and TRBJ1-5, with D possibly TRBD1 on 5 matching bases. V lost 1 base and J lost 2, with 10 bases in between. In germline, CDR1 is SGHRS, CDR2 YFSETQ. This CDR3 is built from 15 residues. The CDR3 sequence is CASSLRGGGNQPQHF. DNA for the CDR3: TGCGCCAGCAGCTTGAGGGGAGGGGGCAATCAGCCCCAGCATTTT.

This clonotype was counted between two and nine times. The junction and the germline gene differ at one end; a read error may be behind it. The rearrangement links TRBV29-1 to TRBJ2-7; possibly TRBD1 or TRBD2 for D (5 bases each). Germline V gives CDR1 SQVTM, CDR2 ANQGSEA. The CDR3 is 13 residues long. The CDR3 loop is CSATRDGAYEQYF. In DNA form, the CDR3 reads TGTAGCGCGACCCGGGACGGGGCCTACGAGCAGTACTTC.

With respect to this clonotype: The conserved phenylalanine or tryptophan is not found at the CDR3 terminus, so this likely reflects a read error. The chain uses TRBV6-5 and TRBJ2-1; 10 bases match TRBD2. Trimming removed 5 bases from V and 12 bases from J; junction bases left unmatched: 13. Germline CDR1 is MNHEY and CDR2 is SVGAGI. CDR3 length: 15 amino acids. For the CDR3, the DNA is TGTGCCAGCAGTCCCGGAGCGGGGGGGGTGGATGGGCAGTTCTTA. This encodes CASSPGAGGVDGQFL.